The 31 T cell receptor beta chains below come from one sample, sequenced in a study of control samples from healthy donors and cancer patients. The method was immunoSEQ multiplex PCR; TCRdb's version includes in-frame clones alone and lacks a portion of them. The sample yields 100,000 or so clones, roughly 92% seen once. Source material: blood. These receptors were collected from a woman in her twenties or thirties in good health.

The J gene is TRBJ1-4, the V gene TRBV30, with TRBD1 matching over 7 bases. Germline CDR1 GTSNPN, CDR2 SVGIG (reference sequence). J was trimmed by 5 bases and V by 4 bases; bases with no gene match: 4. The CDR3 runs to 13 residues. The CDR3 nucleotides are TGTGCCTGGACCACACAGGGGAATGAAAAACTGTTTTTT. Encoded protein: CAWTTQGNEKLFF.

The chain links TRBV9 to TRBJ2-5; the match to TRBD2 covers 13 bases. Germline V gene sequence: CDR1 SGDLS, CDR2 YYNGEE. The CDR3 totals 16 residues. V was pared by 3 bases and J by 3 bases, with 5 bases of the junction left unmatched. The CDR3 region is CASSAGLAGVKETQYF. The CDR3 region has the DNA TGTGCCAGCAGCGCCGGACTAGCGGGAGTAAAAGAGACCCAGTACTTC.

The chain couples TRBV5-4 to TRBJ1-4; the D gene is possibly TRBD1 (6 bases). The CDR3 consists of 16 residues. The germline V and J ends were trimmed by 1 base and 0 bases, with 10 bases remaining between them. Germline V gene sequence: CDR1 SGHNT, CDR2 YYREEE (reference sequence). CDR3 sequence reads: CASSLTGMATNEKLFF. The CDR3, as DNA: TGTGCCAGCAGCTTGACAGGGATGGCAACTAATGAAAAACTGTTTTTT.

V usage is TRBV5-6 and J usage is TRBJ2-2; D is undetermined. There are 12 residues in the CDR3. The ends were cut back, 3 bases at V and 6 bases at J, with 6 bases in the middle. Germline V lookup: CDR1 SGHDT, CDR2 YYEEEE. The CDR3 loop is CASSSLAGELFF. The CDR3 DNA is TGTGCCAGCAGCTCTCTCGCCGGGGAGCTGTTTTTT.

The chain employs TRBV7-9 and TRBJ1-6, with unresolved D. The CDR3 is 13 residues long. The V gene's germline CDR1 is SEHNR and CDR2 FQNEAQ (reference sequence). The V and J ends lost 1 base and 14 bases respectively, with 12 bases between them. CDR3 region: CASSLDGRGTLHF. The CDR3 nucleotides are TGTGCCAGCAGCTTAGATGGAAGAGGAACCCTCCACTTT.

The chain couples TRBV28 to TRBJ1-6, with D tentatively TRBD1 (6 bases). V was shortened by 6 bases and J by 7 bases, with 19 bases between the two germline ends. The CDR3 is made up of 16 amino acids. Per germline, CDR1 MDHEN and CDR2 SYDVKM. In DNA form, the CDR3 reads TGTGCCAGCAGGGAGGAAGGGACATCTAGAAATTCACCCCTCCACTTT. Encoded protein: CASREEGTSRNSPLHF.

This rearrangement joins TRBV6-2 or TRBV6-3 to TRBJ1-1; no reliable D call. The germline V gene has CDR1 MNHEY and CDR2 SVGEGT. V was clipped by 5 bases and J by 8 bases, with 9 bases between them. The CDR3 has 11 amino acids. The CDR3 loop is CASSLENEAFF. The CDR3 DNA follows: TGTGCCAGCAGTCTAGAAAACGAAGCTTTCTTT.

The genes are TRBV4-1 and TRBJ2-2; D gene uncertain. Trimming removed 3 bases from V and 1 base from J, with 12 bases in between. Looked up from germline, CDR1 is MGHRA and CDR2 is YSYEKL. The CDR3 loop spans 16 amino acids. CDR3 sequence reads: CASSQREYQNTGELFF. The CDR3 nucleotides read TGCGCCAGCAGCCAGCGAGAGTACCAGAACACCGGGGAGCTGTTTTTT.

V gene TRBV27 combines with J gene TRBJ2-1; TRBD1 is a possible D gene (5 bases). CDR3 size: 13 residues. The V gene lost 2 bases and the J gene lost 10 bases, with 12 bases spanning the gap. From germline, CDR1 is MNHEY and CDR2 SMNVEV (reference sequence). CDR3 residues: CASSLNRWTEQFF. CDR3 sequence (DNA): TGTGCCAGCAGTTTAAATCGGTGGACAGAGCAGTTCTTC.

This clone was seen a single time. The chain carries TRBV7-6 and TRBJ1-1; 7 nucleotides match TRBD1. V lost 5 bases and J lost 3; bases outside the gene matches: 9. CDR3 length: 15 amino acids. Germline V gene data show CDR1 as SGHVS and CDR2 as FNYEAQ. The CDR3 region has the DNA TGTGCCAGCAGCCCTGACAGGGTTGACGACACTGAAGCTTTCTTT. It is translated as CASSPDRVDDTEAFF.

The V gene is TRBV3-1 (or the pseudogene TRBV3-2), the J gene TRBJ2-1, with TRBD2 identical over 8 bases. Per the germline V gene, CDR1 is LGHDT and CDR2 is YNNKEL (reference sequence). This CDR3 has 15 residues. The J segment lost 7 bases and the V segment lost 0 bases, leaving 5 bases of the junction unmatched. The CDR3 region is CASSQDSTSVNEQFF. The DNA for the CDR3 is TGTGCCAGCAGCCAAGATTCGACTAGCGTAAATGAGCAGTTCTTC.

The chain combines TRBV19 with TRBJ1-2, with D uncertain. The germline CDR1 and CDR2 sequences are LNHDA and SQIVND (reference sequence). With 5 bases removed from V and 4 bases from J, the gap between germline ends came to 11 bases. CDR3 length: 13 residues. CDR3 nucleotides: TGTGCCAGTAGTTACTGGGAAAGCTATGGCTACACCTTC. Protein product: CASSYWESYGYTF.

CDR3 sequence: CASSDSGTLGSPLHF. CDR3 coding DNA: TGTGCCAGCAGTGATTCCGGGACGCTGGGTTCACCCCTCCACTTT. V is TRBV6-1 and J is TRBJ1-6; D may be TRBD1 (5 bases). Germline V gene sequence: CDR1 MNHNS, CDR2 SASEGT. CDR3 size: 15 residues. Trimming cost V 3 bases and J 9 bases, with 15 bases left between them.

CDR3 sequence: CASSEEGMGNQPQHF. CDR3 DNA: TGTGCCAGCAGTGAAGAGGGGATGGGCAATCAGCCCCAGCATTTT. This sequence joins TRBV2 and TRBJ1-5, with TRBD1 as a possible D gene (5 bases). CDR3 length: 15 amino acids. The V and J ends lost 1 base and 2 bases respectively, with 9 bases between them. Germline V gene sequence: CDR1 SNHLY, CDR2 FYNNEI.

The chain uses TRBV1 and TRBJ2-2; TRBD1, the D gene given by the table, was not confirmed from the DNA. TRBV1 is noted as a pseudogene. The CDR3 loop spans 16 amino acids. The CDR3 spells CTSSLHNRGYTGELFF. The CDR3 DNA reads as TGCACCAGCAGCCTCCACAACAGGGGATACACCGGGGAGCTGTTTTTT.

The chain is built from TRBV10-3 and TRBJ2-1, with TRBD2 identical over 8 bases. From germline, CDR1 is ENHRY and CDR2 SYGVKD. This CDR3 is built from 15 residues. V shed 6 bases and J 0 bases; nucleotides not matched to a gene: 4. The CDR3 DNA follows: TGTGCCATCAGAGCGGGGGAGGCCTCCTACAATGAGCAGTTCTTC. This translates into CAIRAGEASYNEQFF.

This chain joins TRBV5-6 and TRBJ1-1; D is unresolved. The CDR3 covers 12 residues. Germline CDR1 is SGHDT and CDR2 is YYEEEE. Trimming cost V 5 bases and J 2 bases, with 7 bases left between them. The CDR3 region is CASRVFNTEAFF. The CDR3 DNA reads TGTGCCAGCAGGGTGTTTAACACTGAAGCTTTCTTT.

Here the CDR3 reads CASSITRRTYNEKLFF. The CDR3 DNA reads TGTGCCAGTAGTATAACGAGACGGACCTATAATGAAAAACTGTTTTTT. This chain uses TRBV19 with TRBJ1-4; D uncertain. V was cut by 2 bases and J by 4 bases, with 14 bases left in between. CDR3 length: 16 residues. Germline-derived CDR1 and CDR2 are LNHDA and SQIVND (reference sequence).

This rearrangement joins TRBV3-1 (or the pseudogene TRBV3-2) to TRBJ2-1; D is ambiguous. The V and J ends lost 2 bases and 4 bases respectively, with 9 bases between them. The CDR3 totals 14 residues. CDR1 and CDR2 from the germline V gene are LGHDT and YNNKEL (reference sequence). The CDR3 DNA sequence: TGTGCCAGCAGCCAACAACCACCTTACAATGAGCAGTTCTTC. Its protein product is CASSQQPPYNEQFF.

This chain links TRBV2 with TRBJ2-1; weak D call: TRBD2 (5 bases). This CDR3 has 12 residues. V lost 7 bases and J lost 13, with 17 bases in between. The V gene's germline CDR1 is SNHLY and CDR2 FYNNEI. The CDR3 region has the DNA TGTGCCAGCAAGGTTGGGAGCTTTTCTCAGTTCTTC. Amino acids: CASKVGSFSQFF.

V and J are TRBV11-3 and TRBJ2-2, with 7 bases identical to TRBD2. This CDR3 comprises 17 residues. CDR1 is SGHNT, CDR2 YENEEA, per germline. V lost 3 bases and J lost 1; bases outside the gene matches: 8. Written as DNA, the CDR3 is TGTGCCAGCAGCTTGCGGTTCAGCGGGGTGAACACCGGGGAGCTGTTTTTT. Translation: CASSLRFSGVNTGELFF.

This clone was seen only once. The chain employs TRBV11-2 and TRBJ1-1; D unclear. V was pared by 2 bases and J by 3 bases, with 10 bases between. CDR1 and CDR2 from the germline V gene are SGHAT and FQNNGV. CDR3 size: 14 residues. This CDR3 is CASSLTATYTEAFF. The DNA for the CDR3 is TGTGCCAGCAGCTTAACCGCGACGTACACTGAAGCTTTCTTT.

J is TRBJ1-3 and V is TRBV19; D is unresolved. This CDR3 region has 17 residues. Germline V gene data show CDR1 as LNHDA and CDR2 as SQIVND (reference sequence). Trimming took off 5 bases at V and 0 bases at J, with 17 bases between the two ends. CDR3 region: CASSPPDFSSSGNTIYF. Here the CDR3 DNA reads TGTGCCAGTAGTCCCCCGGACTTTTCAAGCTCTGGAAACACCATATATTTT. Looking up the rest from reference TRBV19 and TRBJ1-3 gives the full variable domain: DGGITQSPKYLFRKEGQNVTLSCEQNLNHDAMYWYRQDPGQGLRLIYYSQIVNDFQKGDIAEGYSVSREKKESFPLTVTSAQKNPTAFYLCASSPPDFSSSGNTIYFGEGSWLTVV.

This clone is medium-sized (0.01 to 0.1%). The rearrangement joins TRBV25-1 to TRBJ1-2; D is undetermined. The CDR3 is 14 amino acids. CDR1 and CDR2 from the germline V gene are MGHDK and SYGVNS. V lost 4 bases to trimming and J lost 8 bases, with 17 bases between them. The CDR3 reads CASSGRPLSEGYTF. The CDR3, as DNA: TGTGCCAGCAGTGGCCGACCGCTATCTGAGGGCTACACCTTC.

This clone showed up just a few times. The V call is TRBV5-4, the J call TRBJ2-3; 15 bases are shared with TRBD2. Germline loops: CDR1 SGHNT, CDR2 YYREEE (reference sequence). The CDR3 loop spans 19 amino acids. V was clipped by 4 bases and J by 1 base; unmatched bases: 10. In DNA, the CDR3 is TGTGCCAGCAGCACGGGACTAGCGGGAGGAGGGATGGGCACAGATACGCAGTATTTT. Its translation: CASSTGLAGGGMGTDTQYF.

The rearrangement joins TRBV18 to TRBJ1-1; D is undetermined. Germline CDR1 and CDR2: KGHSH and LQKENI. V dropped 1 base and J dropped 2 bases, with 20 bases sitting between them. The CDR3 spans 18 residues. The CDR3 DNA reads as TGTGCCAGCTCACCACGGAAGAGCAGCGGGCTACTTAACACTGAAGCTTTCTTT. Translated: CASSPRKSSGLLNTEAFF.

V usage is TRBV28 and J usage is TRBJ1-5; D uncertain. Between the trimmed V and J ends, which lost 10 bases and 0 bases, there was a span of 7 bases. CDR1 MDHEN and CDR2 SYDVKM come from the germline V gene. CDR3 length: 12 residues. The CDR3 loop is CATRSSNQPQHF. CDR3 sequence (DNA): TGTGCCACCCGGTCTAGCAATCAGCCCCAGCATTTT.

The CDR3 loop is CASSLWGQPAGELFF. The DNA of the CDR3 is TGCGCCAGCAGCCTGTGGGGACAGCCCGCCGGGGAGCTGTTTTTT. The chain joins TRBV5-1 to TRBJ2-2; 7 bases are a match to TRBD1. The CDR3 has 15 amino acids. Germline CDR1 SGHRS, CDR2 YFSETQ. V lost 4 bases and J lost 6; bases outside the gene matches: 9. Variable domain in full (rest from reference TRBV5-1 and TRBJ2-2): KAGVTQTPRYLIKTRGQQVTLSCSPISGHRSVSWYQQTPGQGLQFLFEYFSETQRNKGNFPGRFSGRQFSNSRSEMNVSTLELGDSALYLCASSLWGQPAGELFFGEGSRLTVL.

The table lists this clone with a few counts. The gene calls are TRBV6-5 and TRBJ2-2, with D tentatively TRBD1 (6 bases). Germline V gene sequence: CDR1 MNHEY, CDR2 SVGAGI. Trimming stripped 6 bases from V and 4 bases from J, with 15 bases between. This CDR3 contains 15 residues. The CDR3 protein is CASRHRDRITGELFF. CDR3 DNA sequence: TGTGCCAGCAGACACAGGGATCGGATCACCGGGGAGCTGTTTTTT.

This clone was picked up one time. In DNA form, the CDR3 reads TGTGCCAGCAGCTCGCTCCGGGACAGCTCCTACGAGCAGTACTTC. This encodes CASSSLRDSSYEQYF. V usage is TRBV11-2 and J usage is TRBJ2-7; 7 bases line up with TRBD1. Germline values: CDR1 SGHAT, CDR2 FQNNGV. This CDR3 is 15 amino acids long. Losses at the gene ends were 4 bases for V and 0 bases for J; bases not matched to a gene: 6.

For this clone: One end of the junction varies from germline; a read error may be responsible. The gene calls are TRBV5-1 and TRBJ2-4; 8 bases map to TRBD1. This CDR3 contains 13 residues. Germline CDR1 and CDR2: SGHRS and YFSETQ. The CDR3 sequence: CASSLGDRGIQHF. The CDR3 nucleotides read TGCGCCAGCAGCTTGGGAGACAGGGGCATTCAGCACTTC. The full variable domain, rest sourced from reference TRBV5-1 and TRBJ2-4, is KAGVTQTPRYLIKTRGQQVTLSCSPISGHRSVSWYQQTPGQGLQFLFEYFSETQRNKGNFPGRFSGRQFSNSRSEMNVSTLELGDSALYLCASSLGDRGIQHFGAGTRLSVL.